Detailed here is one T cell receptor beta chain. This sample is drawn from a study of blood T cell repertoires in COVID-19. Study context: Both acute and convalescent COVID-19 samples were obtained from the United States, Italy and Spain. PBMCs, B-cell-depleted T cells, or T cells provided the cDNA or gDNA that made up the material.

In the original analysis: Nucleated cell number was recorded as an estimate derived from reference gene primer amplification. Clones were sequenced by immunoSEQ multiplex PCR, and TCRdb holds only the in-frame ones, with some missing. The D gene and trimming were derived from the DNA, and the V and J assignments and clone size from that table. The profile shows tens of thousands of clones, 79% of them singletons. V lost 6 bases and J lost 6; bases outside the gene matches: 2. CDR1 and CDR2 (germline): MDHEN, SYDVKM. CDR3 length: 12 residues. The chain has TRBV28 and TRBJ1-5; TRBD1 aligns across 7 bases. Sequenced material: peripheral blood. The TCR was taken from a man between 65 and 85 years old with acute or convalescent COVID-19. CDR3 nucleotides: TGTGCCAGCAGAGGGGGCGGTCAGCCCCAGCATTTT. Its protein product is CASRGGGQPQHF.